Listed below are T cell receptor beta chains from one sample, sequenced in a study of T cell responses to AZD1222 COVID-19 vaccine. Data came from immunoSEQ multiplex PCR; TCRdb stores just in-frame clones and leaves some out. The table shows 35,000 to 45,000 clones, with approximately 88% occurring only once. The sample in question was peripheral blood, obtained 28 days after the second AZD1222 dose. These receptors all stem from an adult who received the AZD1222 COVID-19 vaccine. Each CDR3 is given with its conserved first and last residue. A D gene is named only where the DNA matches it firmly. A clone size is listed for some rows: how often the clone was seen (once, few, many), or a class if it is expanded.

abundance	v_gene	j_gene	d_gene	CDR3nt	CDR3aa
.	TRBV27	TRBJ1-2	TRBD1	TGTGCCAGCAGTTTGAGGGACAGCACTTCATATGGCTACACCTTC	CASSLRDSTSYGYTF
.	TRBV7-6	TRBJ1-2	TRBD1	TGTGCCAGCAGCAGGGGGGGACAGGGGGCTAACTATGGCTACACCTTC	CASSRGGQGANYGYTF
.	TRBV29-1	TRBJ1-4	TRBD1	TGCAGCGTTGAAGACACAGGGGGCACTAATGAAAAACTGTTTTTT	CSVEDTGGTNEKLFF
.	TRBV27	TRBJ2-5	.	TGTGCCAGCAGTTTGTGGAAAGAAGAGACCCAGTACTTC	CASSLWKEETQYF
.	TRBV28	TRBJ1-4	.	TGTGCCAGCAGTTCAGGGGAGCCAAGGGCTAATGAAAAACTGTTTTTT	CASSSGEPRANEKLFF
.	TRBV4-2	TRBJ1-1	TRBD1	TGTGCCAGCAGCCAGGGACAGGGGGCCCCCACTGAAGCTTTCTTT	CASSQGQGAPTEAFF
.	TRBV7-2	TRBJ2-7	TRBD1	TGTGCCAGCAGCCAGGGACAGGGAGCCGGCGAGCAGTACTTC	CASSQGQGAGEQYF
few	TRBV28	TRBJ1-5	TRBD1	TGTGCCAGCAGTTTTAACAGGGGGCCTGGGAATCAGCCCCAGCATTTT	CASSFNRGPGNQPQHF
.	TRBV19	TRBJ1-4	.	TGTGCCAGTAGTACCCCAAGGACGGTGGAGGGTAAGGAAAAACTGTTTTTT	CASSTPRTVEGKEKLFF
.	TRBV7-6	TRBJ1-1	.	TGTGCCAGCAGCTTGCGGGATCTGAGCACTGAAGCTTTCTTT	CASSLRDLSTEAFF
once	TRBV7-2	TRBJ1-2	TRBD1	TGTGCCAGCAGCAATCAAGGGGGCAGGAACTATGGCTACACCTTC	CASSNQGGRNYGYTF
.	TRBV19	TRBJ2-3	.	TGTGCCAGTAGTATAGTTGGGGGTCGGACAGATACGCAGTATTTT	CASSIVGGRTDTQYF
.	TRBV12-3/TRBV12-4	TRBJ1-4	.	TGTGCCAGTCAATTCAGGAGAAATGAAAAACTGTTTTTT	CASQFRRNEKLFF
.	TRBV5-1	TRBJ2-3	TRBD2	TGCGCCAGCAGAGCGGGGTTAGGAGCGGGATACCCCACAGATACGCAGTATTTT	CASRAGLGAGYPTDTQYF
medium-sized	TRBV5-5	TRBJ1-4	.	TGTGCCAGCAGCCCCCAAGGGTGGGGAGCTCGGGGTTCACCCGGACTGTTTTTT	CASSPQGWGARGSPGLFF
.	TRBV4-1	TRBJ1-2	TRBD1	TGCGCCAGCAGCTTAAATTTCATGACAGGGGGCGCGGATAACTATGGCTACACCTTC	CASSLNFMTGGADNYGYTF
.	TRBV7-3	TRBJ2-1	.	TGTGCCAGCAGCTTAACGGGGGGTATGGATGAGCAGTTCTTC	CASSLTGGMDEQFF
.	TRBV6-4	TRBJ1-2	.	TGTGCCAGCAGTGACTCGGGCAGCTATGGCTACACCTTC	CASSDSGSYGYTF
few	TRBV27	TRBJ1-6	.	TGTGCCAGCAGTACCCCGGGGGGCTATAATTCACCCCTCCACTTT	CASSTPGGYNSPLHF
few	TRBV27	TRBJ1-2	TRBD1	TGTGCCAGCAGTGTCGACAGGGCTCGAGGCTACACCTTC	CASSVDRARGYTF
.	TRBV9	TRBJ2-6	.	TGTGCCAGCAGCGTAGCCGGAGGGGCCAACGTCCTGACTTTC	CASSVAGGANVLTF
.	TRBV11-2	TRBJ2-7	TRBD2	TGTGCCAGCAGCTTTAGCGGGGGGGACTACGAGCAGTACTTC	CASSFSGGDYEQYF
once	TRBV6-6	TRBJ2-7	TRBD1	TGTGCCAGCAGTTACGGGGACAGGACCTACGAGCAGTACTTC	CASSYGDRTYEQYF
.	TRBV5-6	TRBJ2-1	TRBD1	TGTGCCAGCAGCGTCTCCGGGACAGGGATTTACAATGAGCAGTTCTTC	CASSVSGTGIYNEQFF
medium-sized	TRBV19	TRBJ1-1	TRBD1	TGTGCCAGTAGTATCGGGGACAGGGGGCCGGCTGAAGCTTTCTTT	CASSIGDRGPAEAFF
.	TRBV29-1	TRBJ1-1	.	TGCAGCGTTGGTTTCACTGAAGCTTTCTTT	CSVGFTEAFF
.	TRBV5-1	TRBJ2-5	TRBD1	TGCGCCAGCAGCGGTCGACAGGGGGCAGGGGAGACCCAGTACTTC	CASSGRQGAGETQYF
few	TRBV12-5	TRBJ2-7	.	TGTGCTAGTGGTTTGGTCAGCTACGAGCAGTACTTC	CASGLVSYEQYF
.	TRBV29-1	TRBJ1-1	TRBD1	TGCAGCGTTAACGACAGGGGGCGGGGCACTGAAGCTTTCTTT	CSVNDRGRGTEAFF
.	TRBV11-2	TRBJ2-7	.	TGTGCCAGCAGCGTCCACTACGAGCAGTACTTC	CASSVHYEQYF
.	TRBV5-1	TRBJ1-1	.	TGCGCCAGCAGCGAGACAGGTGCTGAAGCTTTCTTT	CASSETGAEAFF
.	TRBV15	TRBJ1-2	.	TGTGCCACCAGCAGAGATAAGCCGGACAGCATCTTCCGAGGCTACACCTTC	CATSRDKPDSIFRGYTF
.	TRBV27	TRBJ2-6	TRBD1	TGTGCCAGCAGTTCGGACAGGGGGAATATGGCCAACGTCCTGACTTTC	CASSSDRGNMANVLTF
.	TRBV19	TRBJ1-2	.	TGTGCCAGCCTTGTGGCAGAAAACTATGGCTACACCTTC	CASLVAENYGYTF
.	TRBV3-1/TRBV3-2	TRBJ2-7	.	TGTGCCAGCAGCCAGAGCCGGTGGGAGCAGTACTTC	CASSQSRWEQYF
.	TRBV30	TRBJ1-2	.	TGTGCCTGGCGCGGCACACCCAACTATGGCTACACCTTC	CAWRGTPNYGYTF